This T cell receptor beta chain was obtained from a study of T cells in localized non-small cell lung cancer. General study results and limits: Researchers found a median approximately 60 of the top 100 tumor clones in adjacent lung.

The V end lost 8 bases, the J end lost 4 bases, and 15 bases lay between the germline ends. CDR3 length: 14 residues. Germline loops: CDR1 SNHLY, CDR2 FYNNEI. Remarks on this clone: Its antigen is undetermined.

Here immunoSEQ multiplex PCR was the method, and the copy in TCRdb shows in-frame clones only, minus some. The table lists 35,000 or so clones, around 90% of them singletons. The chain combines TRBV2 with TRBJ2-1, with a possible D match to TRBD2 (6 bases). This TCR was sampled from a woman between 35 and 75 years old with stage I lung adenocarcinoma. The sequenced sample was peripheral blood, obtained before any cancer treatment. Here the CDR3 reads CASRGGAAYNEQFF. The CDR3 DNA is TGTGCCAGCCGTGGCGGGGCGGCTTACAATGAGCAGTTCTTC. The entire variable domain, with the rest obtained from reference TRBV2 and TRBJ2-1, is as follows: EPEVTQTPSHQVTQMGQEVILRCVPISNHLYFYWYRQILGQKVEFLVSFYNNEISEKSEIFDDQFSVERPDGSNFTLKIRSTKLEDSAMYFCASRGGAAYNEQFFGPGTRLTVL.